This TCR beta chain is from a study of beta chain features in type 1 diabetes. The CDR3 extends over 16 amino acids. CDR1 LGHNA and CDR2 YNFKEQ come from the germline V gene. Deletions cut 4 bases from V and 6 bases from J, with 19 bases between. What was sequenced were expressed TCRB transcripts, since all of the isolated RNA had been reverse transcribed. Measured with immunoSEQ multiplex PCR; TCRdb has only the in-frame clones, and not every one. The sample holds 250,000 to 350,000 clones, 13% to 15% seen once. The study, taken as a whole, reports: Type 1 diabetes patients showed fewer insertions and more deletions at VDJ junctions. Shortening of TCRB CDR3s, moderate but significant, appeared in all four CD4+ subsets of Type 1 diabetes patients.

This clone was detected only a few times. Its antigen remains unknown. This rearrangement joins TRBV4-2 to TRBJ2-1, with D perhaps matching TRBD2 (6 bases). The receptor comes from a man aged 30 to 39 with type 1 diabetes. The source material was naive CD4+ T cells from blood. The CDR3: CASSRTSRRGSNEQFF. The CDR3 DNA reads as TGTGCCAGCAGCCGAACTAGCAGGAGGGGTTCCAATGAGCAGTTCTTC.